The source of this TCR beta chain is a study of blood T cells in healthy people across ages. The sample holds a few counts of this clonotype. Antigen specificity is unknown. Findings of the study overall: Strong correlation was found linking TCR beta diversity to naive T cell percentage. Diversity estimates from one million T cells were considered underestimates.

Germline V gene lookup returns CDR1 SEHNR and CDR2 FQNEAQ (reference sequence). The CDR3 has 16 amino acids. Next came a second PCR, run for about 6 to 11 cycles, which used a sample-barcoded 5' primer along with a J-beta primer mix. In TCRdb, the 5' RACE reads were re-called with MiXCR into one record per CDR3 protein. The table lists over a million distinct CDR3 sequences, 35% to 45% of them singletons. The material sequenced was blood. This chain links TRBV7-9 with TRBJ2-1; 8 bases align to TRBD2. The J call is doubtful: the DNA matches TRBJ2-7 better. The TCR was taken from a woman aged 18 to 35 in good health. The CDR3: CATEPELAVSYNEQYF. CDR3 bases: TGTGCCACCGAGCCGGAACTAGCGGTTTCCTACAATGAGCAGTACTTC.